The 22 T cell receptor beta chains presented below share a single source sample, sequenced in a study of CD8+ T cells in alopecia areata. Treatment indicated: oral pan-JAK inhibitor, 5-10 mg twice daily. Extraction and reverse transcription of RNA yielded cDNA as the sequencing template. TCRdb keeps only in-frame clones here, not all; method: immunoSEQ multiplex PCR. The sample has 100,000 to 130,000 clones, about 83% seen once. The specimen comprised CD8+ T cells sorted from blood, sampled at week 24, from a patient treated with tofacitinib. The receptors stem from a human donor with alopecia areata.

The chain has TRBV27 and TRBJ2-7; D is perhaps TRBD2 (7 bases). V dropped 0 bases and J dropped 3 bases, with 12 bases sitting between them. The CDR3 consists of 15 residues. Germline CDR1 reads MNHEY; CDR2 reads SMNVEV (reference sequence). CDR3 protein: CASSLSGGGHYEQYF. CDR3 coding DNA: TGTGCCAGCAGTTTATCAGGGGGGGGCCACTACGAGCAGTACTTC.

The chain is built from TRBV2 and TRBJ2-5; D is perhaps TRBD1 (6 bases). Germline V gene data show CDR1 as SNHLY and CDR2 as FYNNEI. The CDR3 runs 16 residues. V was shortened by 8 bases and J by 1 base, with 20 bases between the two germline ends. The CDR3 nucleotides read TGTGCCAGCTCTCCGGGACACCGAACCTTCCAAGAGACCCAGTACTTC. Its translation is CASSPGHRTFQETQYF.

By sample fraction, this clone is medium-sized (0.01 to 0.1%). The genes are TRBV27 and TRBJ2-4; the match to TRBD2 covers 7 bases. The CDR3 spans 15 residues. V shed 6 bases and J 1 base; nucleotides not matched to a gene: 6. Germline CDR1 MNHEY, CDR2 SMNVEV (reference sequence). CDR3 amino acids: CASRQLGGAKNIQYF. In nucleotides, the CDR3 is TGTGCCAGCAGGCAGCTCGGGGGGGCCAAAAACATTCAGTACTTC.

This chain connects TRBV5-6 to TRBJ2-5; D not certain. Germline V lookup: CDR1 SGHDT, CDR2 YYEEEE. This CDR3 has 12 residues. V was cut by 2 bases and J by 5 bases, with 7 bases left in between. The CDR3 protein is CASSFGRETQYF. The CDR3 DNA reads TGTGCCAGCAGCTTCGGTCGGGAGACCCAGTACTTC. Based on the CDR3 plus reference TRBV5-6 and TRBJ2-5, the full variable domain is DAGVTQSPTHLIKTRGQQVTLRCSPKSGHDTVSWYQQALGQGPQFIFQYYEEEERQRGNFPDRFSGHQFPNYSSELNVNALLLGDSALYLCASSFGRETQYFGPGTRLLVL.

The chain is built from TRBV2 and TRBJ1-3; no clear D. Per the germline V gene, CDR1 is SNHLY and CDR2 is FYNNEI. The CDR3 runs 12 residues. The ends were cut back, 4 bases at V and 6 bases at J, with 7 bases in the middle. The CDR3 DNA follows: TGTGCCAGCAGTGGCCTTGAAAACACCATATATTTT. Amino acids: CASSGLENTIYF.

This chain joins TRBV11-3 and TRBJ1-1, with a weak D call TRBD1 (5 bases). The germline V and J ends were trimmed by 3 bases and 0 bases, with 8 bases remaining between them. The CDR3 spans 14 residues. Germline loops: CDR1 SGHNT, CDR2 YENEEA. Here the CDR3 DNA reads TGTGCCAGCAGCTTGCGGGGGTTGAACACTGAAGCTTTCTTT. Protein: CASSLRGLNTEAFF.

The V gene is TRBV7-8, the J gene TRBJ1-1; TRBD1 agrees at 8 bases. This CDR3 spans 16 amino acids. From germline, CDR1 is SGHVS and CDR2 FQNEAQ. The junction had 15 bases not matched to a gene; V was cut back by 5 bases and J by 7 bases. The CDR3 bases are TGTGCCAGCAGCGGGACTGTCTGGACAGGGATTGATGAAGCTTTCTTT. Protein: CASSGTVWTGIDEAFF.

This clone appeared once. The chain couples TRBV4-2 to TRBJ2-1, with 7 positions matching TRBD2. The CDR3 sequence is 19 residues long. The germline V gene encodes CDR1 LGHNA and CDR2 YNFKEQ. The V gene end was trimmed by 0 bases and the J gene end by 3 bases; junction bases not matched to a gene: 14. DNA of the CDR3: TGTGCCAGCAGCCAAGATGGAGTGACTAGCCGGTCGTACTACAATGAGCAGTTCTTC. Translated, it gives CASSQDGVTSRSYYNEQFF.

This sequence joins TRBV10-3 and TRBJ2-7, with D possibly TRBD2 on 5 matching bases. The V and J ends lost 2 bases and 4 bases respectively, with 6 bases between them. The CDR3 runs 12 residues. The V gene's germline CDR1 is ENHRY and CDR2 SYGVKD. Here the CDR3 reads CAISEEGYEQYF. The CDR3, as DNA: TGTGCCATCAGTGAGGAGGGTTACGAGCAGTACTTC.

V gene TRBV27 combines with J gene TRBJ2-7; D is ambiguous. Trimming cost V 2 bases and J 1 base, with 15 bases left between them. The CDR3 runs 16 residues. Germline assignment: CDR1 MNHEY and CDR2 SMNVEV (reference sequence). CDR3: CASSLMGQTLSYEQYF. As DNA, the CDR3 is TGTGCCAGCAGTTTAATGGGCCAGACCCTTTCCTACGAGCAGTACTTC.

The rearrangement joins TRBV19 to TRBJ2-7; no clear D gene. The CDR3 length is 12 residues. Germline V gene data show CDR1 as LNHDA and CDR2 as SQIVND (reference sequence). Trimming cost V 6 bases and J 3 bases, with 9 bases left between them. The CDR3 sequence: CASRNGDYEQYF. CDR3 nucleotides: TGTGCCAGTAGAAATGGGGACTACGAGCAGTACTTC.

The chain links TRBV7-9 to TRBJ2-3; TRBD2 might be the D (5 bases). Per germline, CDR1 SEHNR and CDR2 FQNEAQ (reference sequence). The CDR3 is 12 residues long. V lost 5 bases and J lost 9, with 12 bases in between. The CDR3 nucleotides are TGTGCCAGCAGCCCGGACTTGTGGACGCAGTATTTT. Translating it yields CASSPDLWTQYF. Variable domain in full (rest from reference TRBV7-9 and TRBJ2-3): DTGVSQNPRHKITKRGQNVTFRCDPISEHNRLYWYRQTLGQGPEFLTYFQNEAQLEKSRLLSDRFSAERPKGSFSTLEIQRTEQGDSAMYLCASSPDLWTQYFGPGTRLTVL.

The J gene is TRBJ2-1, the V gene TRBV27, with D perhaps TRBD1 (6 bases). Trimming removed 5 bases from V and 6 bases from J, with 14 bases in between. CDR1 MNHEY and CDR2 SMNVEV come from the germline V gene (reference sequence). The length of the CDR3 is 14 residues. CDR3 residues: CASSIRGYSNEQFF. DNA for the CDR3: TGTGCCAGCAGTATTAGGGGGTACAGCAATGAGCAGTTCTTC.

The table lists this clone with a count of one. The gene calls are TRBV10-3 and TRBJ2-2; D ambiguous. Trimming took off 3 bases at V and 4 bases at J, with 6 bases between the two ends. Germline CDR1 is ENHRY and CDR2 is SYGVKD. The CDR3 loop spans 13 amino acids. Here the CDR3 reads CAISDGGTGELFF. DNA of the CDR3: TGTGCCATCAGTGATGGCGGCACCGGGGAGCTGTTTTTT.

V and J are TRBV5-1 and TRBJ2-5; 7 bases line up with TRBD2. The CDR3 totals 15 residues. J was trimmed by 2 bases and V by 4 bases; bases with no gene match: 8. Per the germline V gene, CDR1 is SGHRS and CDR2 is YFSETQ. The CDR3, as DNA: TGCGCCAGCAGCACCGGACGGGGAGGGCAAGAGACCCAGTACTTC. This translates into CASSTGRGGQETQYF.

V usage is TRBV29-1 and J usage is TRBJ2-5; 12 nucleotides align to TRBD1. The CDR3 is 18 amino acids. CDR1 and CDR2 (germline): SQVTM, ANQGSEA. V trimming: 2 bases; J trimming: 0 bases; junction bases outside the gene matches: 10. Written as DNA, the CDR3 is TGCAGCGTTGAATCCCCGGGACAGGGGGCCCTGTACCAAGAGACCCAGTACTTC. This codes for CSVESPGQGALYQETQYF.

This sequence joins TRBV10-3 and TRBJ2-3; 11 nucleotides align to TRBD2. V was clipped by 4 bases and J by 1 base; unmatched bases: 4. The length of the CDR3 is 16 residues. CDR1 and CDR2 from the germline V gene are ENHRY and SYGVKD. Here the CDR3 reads CAISAGTSGRTDTQYF. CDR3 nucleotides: TGTGCCATCAGTGCCGGGACTAGCGGTCGCACAGATACGCAGTATTTT.

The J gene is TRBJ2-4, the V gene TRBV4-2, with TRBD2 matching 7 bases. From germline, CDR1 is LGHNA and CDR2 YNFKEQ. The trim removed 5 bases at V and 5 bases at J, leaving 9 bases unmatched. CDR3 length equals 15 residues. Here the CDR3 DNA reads TGTGCCAGCAGCTTCTCCGGGACTAATGAAAACATTCAGTACTTC. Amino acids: CASSFSGTNENIQYF.

The CDR3 loop is CASISGGAGYEQYF. CDR3 coding DNA: TGCGCCAGCATCTCAGGGGGCGCCGGCTACGAGCAGTACTTC. V gene TRBV10-2 combines with J gene TRBJ2-7, with 8 bases identical to TRBD1. Germline values: CDR1 WSHSY, CDR2 SAAADI. With V trimmed by 7 bases and J by 3 bases, 8 bases remained unmatched. The CDR3 has 14 residues.

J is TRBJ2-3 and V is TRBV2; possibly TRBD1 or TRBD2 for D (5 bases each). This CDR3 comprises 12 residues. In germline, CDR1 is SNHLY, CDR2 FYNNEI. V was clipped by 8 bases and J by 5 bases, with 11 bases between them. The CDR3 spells CASSGARDTQYF. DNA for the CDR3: TGTGCCAGCTCCGGGGCAAGAGATACGCAGTATTTT.

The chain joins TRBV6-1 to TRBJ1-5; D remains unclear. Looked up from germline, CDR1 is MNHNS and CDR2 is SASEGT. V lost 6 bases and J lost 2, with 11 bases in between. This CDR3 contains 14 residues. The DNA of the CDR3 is TGTGCCAGCAGCCCTACGGCTCGCAATCAGCCCCAGCATTTT. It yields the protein CASSPTARNQPQHF.

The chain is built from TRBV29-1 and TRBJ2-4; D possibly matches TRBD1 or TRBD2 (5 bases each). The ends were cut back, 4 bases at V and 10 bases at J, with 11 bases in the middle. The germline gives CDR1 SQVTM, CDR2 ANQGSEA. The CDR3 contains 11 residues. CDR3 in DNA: TGCAGCGTTGCACAGGAGGAGATTCAGTACTTC. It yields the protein CSVAQEEIQYF.